This TCR beta chain was sequenced in a study of shared clonotypes between healthy human individuals. Study-wide points: The donor pool, a small one, limited the genetic and exposure-history diversity represented.

Approximately 300 ng DNA, tens of thousands of T cell genomes, went into unsorted PBMC replicate PCRs. Produced via immunoSEQ multiplex PCR; TCRdb's table is partial and in-frame only. The sample shows fewer than 550,000 clones, 75% to 80% of them seen only once. The V and J ends lost 6 bases and 9 bases respectively, with 24 bases between them. Germline CDR1 SNHLY, CDR2 FYNNEI. CDR3 size: 15 residues. About this clone: Its antigen is still unknown.

Sample: PBMCs. V usage is TRBV2 and J usage is TRBJ2-7; D possibly matches TRBD1 or TRBD2 (6 bases each). The source is a woman aged 35 to 49 in good health. Some clones in this sample may be carry-over from other donors' samples. This CDR3 reads CASSPGGVSDLGQYF. CDR3 nucleotide sequence: TGTGCCAGCAGCCCCGGGGGCGTTAGCGACCTTGGGCAGTACTTC.